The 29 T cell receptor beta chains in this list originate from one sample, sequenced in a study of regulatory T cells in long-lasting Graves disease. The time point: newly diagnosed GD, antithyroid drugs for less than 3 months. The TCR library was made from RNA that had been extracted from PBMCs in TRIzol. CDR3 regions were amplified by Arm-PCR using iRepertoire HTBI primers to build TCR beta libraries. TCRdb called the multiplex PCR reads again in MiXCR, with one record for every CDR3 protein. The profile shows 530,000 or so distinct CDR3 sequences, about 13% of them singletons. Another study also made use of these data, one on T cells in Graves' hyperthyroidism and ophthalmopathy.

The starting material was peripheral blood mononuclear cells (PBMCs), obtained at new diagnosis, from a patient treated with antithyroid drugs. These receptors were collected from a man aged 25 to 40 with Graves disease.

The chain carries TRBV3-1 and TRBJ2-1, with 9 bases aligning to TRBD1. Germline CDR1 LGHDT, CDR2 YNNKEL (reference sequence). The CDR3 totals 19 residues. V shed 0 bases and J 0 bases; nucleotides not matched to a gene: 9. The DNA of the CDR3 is TGTGCCAGCAGCCAAGAACGGGACAGGGTAACCAGCTCCTACAATGAGCAGTTCTTC. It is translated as CASSQERDRVTSSYNEQFF.

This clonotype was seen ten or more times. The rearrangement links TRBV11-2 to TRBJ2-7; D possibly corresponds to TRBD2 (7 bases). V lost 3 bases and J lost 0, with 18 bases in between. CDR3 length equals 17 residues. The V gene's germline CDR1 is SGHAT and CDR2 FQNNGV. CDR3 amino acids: CASSLEGGLADSYEQYF. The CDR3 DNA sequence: TGTGCCAGCAGCTTGGAAGGGGGTCTAGCGGACTCCTACGAGCAGTACTTC.

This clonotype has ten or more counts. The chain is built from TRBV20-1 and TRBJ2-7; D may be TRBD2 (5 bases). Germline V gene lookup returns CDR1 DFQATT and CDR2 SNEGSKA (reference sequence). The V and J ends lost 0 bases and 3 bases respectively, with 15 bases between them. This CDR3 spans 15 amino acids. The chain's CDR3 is CSARDDGGGSYEQYF. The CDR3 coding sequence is TGCAGTGCTAGAGATGACGGAGGCGGCAGCTACGAGCAGTACTTC.

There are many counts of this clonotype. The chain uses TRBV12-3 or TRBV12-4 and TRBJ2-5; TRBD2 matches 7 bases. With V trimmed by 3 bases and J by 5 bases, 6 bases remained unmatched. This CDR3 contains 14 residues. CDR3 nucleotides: TGTGCCAGCAGTTTCCGTGCGGGAGAGGAGACCCAGTACTTC. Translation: CASSFRAGEETQYF.

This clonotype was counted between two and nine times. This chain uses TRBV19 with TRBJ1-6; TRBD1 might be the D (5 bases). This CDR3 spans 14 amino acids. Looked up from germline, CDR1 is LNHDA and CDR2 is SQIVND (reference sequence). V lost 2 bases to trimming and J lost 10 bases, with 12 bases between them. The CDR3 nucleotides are TGTGCCAGTAGTATAAGCGGGGGAGGATCACCCCTCCACTTT. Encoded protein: CASSISGGGSPLHF.

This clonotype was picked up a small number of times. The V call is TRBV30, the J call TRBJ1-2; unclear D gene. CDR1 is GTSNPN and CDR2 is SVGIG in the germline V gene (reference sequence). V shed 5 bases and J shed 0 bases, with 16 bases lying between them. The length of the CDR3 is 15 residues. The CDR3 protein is CAWRNERTPNYGYTF. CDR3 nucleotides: TGTGCCTGGCGCAACGAGAGGACCCCTAACTATGGCTACACCTTC. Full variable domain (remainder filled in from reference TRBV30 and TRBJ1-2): SQTIHQWPATLVQPVGSPLSLECTVEGTSNPNLYWYRQAAGRGLQLLFYSVGIGQISSEVPQNLSASRPQDRQFILSSKKLLLSDSGFYLCAWRNERTPNYGYTFGSGTRLTVV.

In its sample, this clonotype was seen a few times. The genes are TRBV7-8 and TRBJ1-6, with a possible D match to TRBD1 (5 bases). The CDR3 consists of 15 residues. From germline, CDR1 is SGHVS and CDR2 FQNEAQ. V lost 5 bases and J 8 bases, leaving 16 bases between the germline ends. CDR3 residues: CASSPVLLGDSPLHF. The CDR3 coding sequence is TGTGCCAGCAGCCCCGTACTCCTGGGGGATTCACCCCTCCACTTT.

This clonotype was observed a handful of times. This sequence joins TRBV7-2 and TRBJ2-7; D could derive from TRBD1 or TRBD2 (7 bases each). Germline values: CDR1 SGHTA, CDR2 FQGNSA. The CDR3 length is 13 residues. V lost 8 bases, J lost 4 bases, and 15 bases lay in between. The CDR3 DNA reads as TGTGCCAGCGACCAGGGGGGGGGATACGAGCAGTACTTC. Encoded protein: CASDQGGGYEQYF.

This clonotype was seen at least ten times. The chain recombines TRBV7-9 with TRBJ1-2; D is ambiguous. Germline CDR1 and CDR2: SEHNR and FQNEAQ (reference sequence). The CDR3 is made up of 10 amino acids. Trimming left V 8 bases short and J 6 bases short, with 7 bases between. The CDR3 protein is CASGRDGYTF. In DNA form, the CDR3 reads TGTGCCAGCGGACGAGATGGCTACACCTTC.

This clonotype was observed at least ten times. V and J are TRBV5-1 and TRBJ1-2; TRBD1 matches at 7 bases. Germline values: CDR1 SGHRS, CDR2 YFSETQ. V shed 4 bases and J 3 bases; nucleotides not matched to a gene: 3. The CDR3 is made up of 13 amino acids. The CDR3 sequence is CASSQDRDYGYTF. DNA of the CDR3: TGCGCCAGCAGCCAAGACAGGGACTATGGCTACACCTTC.

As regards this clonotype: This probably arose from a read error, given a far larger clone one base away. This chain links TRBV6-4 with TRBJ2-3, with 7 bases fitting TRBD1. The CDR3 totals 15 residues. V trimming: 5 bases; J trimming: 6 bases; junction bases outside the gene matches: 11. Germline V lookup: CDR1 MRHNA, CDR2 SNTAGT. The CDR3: CASSIIGGAFDTQYF. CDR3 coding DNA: TGTGCCAGCAGTATCATAGGGGGCGCGTTTGATACGCAGTATTTT.

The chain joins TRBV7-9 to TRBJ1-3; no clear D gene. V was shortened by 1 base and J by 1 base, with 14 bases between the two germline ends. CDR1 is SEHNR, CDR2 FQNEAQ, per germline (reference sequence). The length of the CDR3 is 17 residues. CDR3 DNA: TGTGCCAGCAGCTTAGGGTACGATCCAGCTTCTGGAAACACCATATATTTT. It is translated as CASSLGYDPASGNTIYF.

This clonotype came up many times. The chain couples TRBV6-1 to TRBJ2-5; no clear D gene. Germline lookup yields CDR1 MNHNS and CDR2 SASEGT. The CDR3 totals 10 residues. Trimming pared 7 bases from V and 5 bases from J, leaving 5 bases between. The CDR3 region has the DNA TGTGCCAGCATTGATGAGACCCAGTACTTC. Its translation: CASIDETQYF.

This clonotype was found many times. The CDR3 nucleotides are TGCAGCGCCGTGGGTGCAGGGGATAACTATGGCTACACCTTC. This gives the protein CSAVGAGDNYGYTF. The chain joins TRBV29-1 to TRBJ1-2; D possibly corresponds to TRBD1 (6 bases). The CDR3 covers 14 residues. CDR1 and CDR2 from the germline V gene are SQVTM and ANQGSEA. The germline V and J ends were trimmed by 7 bases and 1 base, with 16 bases remaining between them.

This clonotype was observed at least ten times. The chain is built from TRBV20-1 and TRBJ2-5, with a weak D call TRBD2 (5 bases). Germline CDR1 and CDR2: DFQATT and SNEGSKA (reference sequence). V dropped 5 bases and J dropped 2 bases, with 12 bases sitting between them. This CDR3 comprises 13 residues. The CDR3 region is CSARAGAQETQYF. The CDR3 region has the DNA TGCAGTGCTCGGGCGGGCGCACAAGAGACCCAGTACTTC.

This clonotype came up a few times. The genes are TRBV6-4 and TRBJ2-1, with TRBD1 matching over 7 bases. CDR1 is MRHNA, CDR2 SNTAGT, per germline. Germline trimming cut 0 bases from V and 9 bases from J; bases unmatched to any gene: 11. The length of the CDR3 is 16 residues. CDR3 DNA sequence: TGTGCCAGCAGTGACTCGGGGCAGGGGGACATCGGTGAGCAGTTCTTC. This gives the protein CASSDSGQGDIGEQFF.

Here the CDR3 reads CASSWTSGRVTDTQYF. DNA of the CDR3: TGTGCCAGCAGCTGGACTAGCGGGAGGGTTACTGATACGCAGTATTTT. The gene calls are TRBV6-1 and TRBJ2-3; the match to TRBD2 covers 15 bases. Per germline, CDR1 MNHNS and CDR2 SASEGT. After removal of 6 bases from V and 6 bases from J, the junction contained 7 bases not matched to a gene. The CDR3 covers 16 residues.

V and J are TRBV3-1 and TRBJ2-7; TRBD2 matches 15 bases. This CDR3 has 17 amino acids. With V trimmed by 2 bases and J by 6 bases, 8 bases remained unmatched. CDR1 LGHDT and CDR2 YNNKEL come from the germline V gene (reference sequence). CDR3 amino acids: CASSQSGLAGGPGEQYF. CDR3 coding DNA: TGTGCCAGCAGCCAATCGGGACTAGCGGGAGGCCCGGGCGAGCAGTACTTC.

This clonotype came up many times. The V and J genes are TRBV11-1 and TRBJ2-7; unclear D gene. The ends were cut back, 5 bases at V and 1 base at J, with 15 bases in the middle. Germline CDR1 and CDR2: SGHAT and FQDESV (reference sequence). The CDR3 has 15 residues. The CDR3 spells CASSLDRTDSYEQYF. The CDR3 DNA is TGTGCCAGCAGCCTAGATAGGACGGATTCCTACGAGCAGTACTTC.

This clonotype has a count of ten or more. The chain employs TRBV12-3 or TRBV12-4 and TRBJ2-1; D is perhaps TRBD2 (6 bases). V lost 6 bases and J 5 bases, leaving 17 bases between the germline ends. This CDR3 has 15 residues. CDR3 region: CASSSLGRRNNEQFF. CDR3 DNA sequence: TGTGCCAGCAGCTCACTAGGGAGGCGAAACAATGAGCAGTTCTTC.

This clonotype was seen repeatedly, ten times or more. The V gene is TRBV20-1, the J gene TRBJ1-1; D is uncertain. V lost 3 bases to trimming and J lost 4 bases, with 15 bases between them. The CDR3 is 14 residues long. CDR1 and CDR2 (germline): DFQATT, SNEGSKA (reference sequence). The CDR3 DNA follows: TGCAGTGCTAGCCGATCTGACGGGATCACTGAAGCTTTCTTT. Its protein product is CSASRSDGITEAFF.

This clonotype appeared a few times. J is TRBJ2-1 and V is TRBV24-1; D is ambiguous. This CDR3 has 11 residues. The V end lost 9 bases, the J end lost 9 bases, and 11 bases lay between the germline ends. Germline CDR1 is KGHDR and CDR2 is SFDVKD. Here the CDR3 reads CATGKAAEQFF. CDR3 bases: TGTGCCACCGGTAAGGCGGCTGAGCAGTTCTTC.

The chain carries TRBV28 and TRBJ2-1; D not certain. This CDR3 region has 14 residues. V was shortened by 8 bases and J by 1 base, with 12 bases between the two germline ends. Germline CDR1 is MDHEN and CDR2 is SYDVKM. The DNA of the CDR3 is TGTGCCAGCGTTGGGTCGAGGTCCTACAATGAGCAGTTCTTC. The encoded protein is CASVGSRSYNEQFF.

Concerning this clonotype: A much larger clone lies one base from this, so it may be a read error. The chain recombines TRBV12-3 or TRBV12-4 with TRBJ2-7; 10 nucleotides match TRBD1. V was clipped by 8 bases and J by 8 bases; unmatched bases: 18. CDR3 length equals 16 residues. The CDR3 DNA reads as TGTGCCAGCCCTTCGACCAGCGACAGGGGGCAATACAAGCAGTACTTC. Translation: CASPSTSDRGQYKQYF.

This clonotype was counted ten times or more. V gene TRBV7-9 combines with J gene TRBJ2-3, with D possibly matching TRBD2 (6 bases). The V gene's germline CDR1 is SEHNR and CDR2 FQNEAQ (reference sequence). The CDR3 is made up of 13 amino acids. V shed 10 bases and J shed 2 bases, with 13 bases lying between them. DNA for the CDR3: TGTGCCATCCAGTGGACTACCACAGATACGCAGTATTTT. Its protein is CAIQWTTTDTQYF.

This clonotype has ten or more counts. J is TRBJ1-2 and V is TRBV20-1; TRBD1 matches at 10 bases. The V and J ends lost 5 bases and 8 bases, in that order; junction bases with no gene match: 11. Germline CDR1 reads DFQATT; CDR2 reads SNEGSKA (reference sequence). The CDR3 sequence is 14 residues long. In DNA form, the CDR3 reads TGCAGTGCTTCCCCGACAGGGGGCCTTGGAGGCTACACCTTC. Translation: CSASPTGGLGGYTF.

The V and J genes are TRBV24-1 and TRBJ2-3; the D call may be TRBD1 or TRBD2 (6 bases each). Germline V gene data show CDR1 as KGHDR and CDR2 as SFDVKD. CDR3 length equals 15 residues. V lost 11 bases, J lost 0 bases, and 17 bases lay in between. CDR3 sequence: CAIEEGGASTDTQYF. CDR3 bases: TGTGCCATCGAAGAGGGGGGAGCTAGCACAGATACGCAGTATTTT.

The chain's CDR3 is CAISELWETDHQPQHF. The DNA of the CDR3 is TGTGCCATCAGTGAGTTATGGGAGACAGACCATCAGCCCCAGCATTTT. V usage is TRBV10-3 and J usage is TRBJ1-5, with D tentatively TRBD1 (5 bases). Germline loops: CDR1 ENHRY, CDR2 SYGVKD. Trimming left V 1 base short and J 5 bases short, with 15 bases between. The CDR3 contains 16 residues.

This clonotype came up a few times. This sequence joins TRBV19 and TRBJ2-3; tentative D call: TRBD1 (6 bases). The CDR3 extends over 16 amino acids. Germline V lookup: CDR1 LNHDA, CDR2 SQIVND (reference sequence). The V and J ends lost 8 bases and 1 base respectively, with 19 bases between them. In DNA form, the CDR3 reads TGTGCCAGTCGATCTCGAGGACGGACAGGCACAGATACGCAGTATTTT. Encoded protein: CASRSRGRTGTDTQYF.